These 7 T cell receptor beta chains originate from one sample sequenced in a study of CXCR3-negative and CXCR3-positive naive CD8 T cells. Via 5' RACE with UMI labels, TRB cDNA libraries were prepared. TCRdb re-called the 5' RACE reads; one entry per CDR3 protein, DNA not given. This table holds 20,000 to 30,000 distinct CDR3 sequences. The sample was naive CXCR3- CD8+ T cells from blood. Indicated subset: CD45RO-CCR7+CD27+CD95- naive CD8+ T cells lacking CXCR3 (TNR3-). The receptors originated from a human donor in good health. Some clones in this sample may be carry-over from other donors' samples.

This sequence joins TRBV29-1 and TRBJ2-2; as DNA is missing, the TRBD1 call by TCRdb cannot be tested. Germline V CDR1 and CDR2: SQVTM, ANQGSEA. This CDR3 contains 17 residues. CDR3 sequence reads: CSVEMGGQGSFAGELFF.

The CDR3 loop reads CSVEGAAGELFF. This sequence joins TRBV29-1 and TRBJ2-2. The germline V gene encodes CDR1 SQVTM and CDR2 ANQGSEA. The CDR3 has 12 residues.

The rearrangement joins TRBV5-5 to TRBJ1-4; TCRdb proposes TRBD1, but this gene call is untestable without DNA. The CDR3 extends over 18 amino acids. Germline assignment: CDR1 SGHKS and CDR2 YYEKEE (reference sequence). The CDR3 protein is CASSGEDGPPPPYEKLFF.

This sequence joins TRBV28 and TRBJ2-1; TCRdb picks TRBD1, but there is no DNA to check that call. CDR3 size: 14 residues. CDR1 MDHEN and CDR2 SYDVKM come from the germline V gene. The CDR3 protein is CASSKEDRFNEQFF.

V usage is TRBV7-9 and J usage is TRBJ2-7; TCRdb's assignment of TRBD1 cannot be checked, as there is no DNA. This CDR3 is 13 amino acids long. Germline V gives CDR1 SEHNR, CDR2 FQNEAQ (reference sequence). The CDR3 protein is CASSGPSSYEQYF. The full variable domain, in which reference TRBV7-9 and TRBJ2-7 provide the parts outside the CDR3, is DTGVSQNPRHKITKRGQNVTFRCDPISEHNRLYWYRQTLGQGPEFLTYFQNEAQLEKSRLLSDRFSAERPKGSFSTLEIQRTEQGDSAMYLCASSGPSSYEQYFGPGTRLTVT.

V is TRBV7-9 and J is TRBJ1-1; the D call from TCRdb, TRBD1, cannot be confirmed without DNA. The length of the CDR3 is 12 residues. Germline V gene sequence: CDR1 SEHNR, CDR2 FQNEAQ (reference sequence). CDR3 loop: CASRVGGLEAFF.

This chain links TRBV7-9 with TRBJ2-7. The germline V gene encodes CDR1 SEHNR and CDR2 FQNEAQ (reference sequence). The CDR3 has 12 amino acids. CDR3 region: CASTRSVDEQYF.